This record concerns one TCR beta chain sequence. The antigen is not known. Clones were read by immunoSEQ multiplex PCR, and TCRdb kept only the in-frame ones, dropping some. Altogether 40,000 to 45,000 clones are present, approximately 86% being singletons, with the ten largest covering 9.5% to 13%. Patients were ineligible given autoimmune disease history or systemic immunosuppression. The sample is drawn from a study of OX40 agonist ivuxolimab in advanced cancers. Study-level background: Those enrolled were about 80% male, with a mean age of approximately 60 years and ages from roughly 20 to 85.

Study-level points and caveats: Clonal expansion was among the lowest in partial responders at 0.1-3.0 mg/kg, especially CD8+.

This clonotype originated in an adult with an advanced solid tumor such as melanoma, head and neck, liver or kidney cancer. This specimen consisted of CD4+ or CD8+ T cells sorted from blood, obtained in a trial of the OX40 agonist ivuxolimab.

This CDR3 reads CASSPGQDYEQYF. DNA for the CDR3: TGTGCCAGCAGTCCGGGACAAGATTACGAGCAGTACTTC. The chain combines TRBV27 with TRBJ2-7, with TRBD1 as a possible D gene (6 bases). V lost 5 bases to trimming and J lost 4 bases, with 12 bases between them. The CDR3 length is 13 residues. CDR1 is MNHEY and CDR2 is SMNVEV in the germline V gene (reference sequence).